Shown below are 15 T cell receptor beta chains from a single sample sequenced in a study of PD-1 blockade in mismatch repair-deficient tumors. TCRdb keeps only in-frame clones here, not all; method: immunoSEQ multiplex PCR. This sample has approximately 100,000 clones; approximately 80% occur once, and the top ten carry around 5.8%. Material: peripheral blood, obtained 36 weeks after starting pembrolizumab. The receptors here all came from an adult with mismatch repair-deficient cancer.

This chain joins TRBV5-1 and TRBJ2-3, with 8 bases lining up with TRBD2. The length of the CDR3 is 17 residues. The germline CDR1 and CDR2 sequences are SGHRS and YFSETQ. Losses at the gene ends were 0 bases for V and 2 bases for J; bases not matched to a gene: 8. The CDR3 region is CASSLAFGLASTDTQYF. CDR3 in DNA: TGCGCCAGCAGCTTGGCATTCGGACTAGCATCCACAGATACGCAGTATTTT.

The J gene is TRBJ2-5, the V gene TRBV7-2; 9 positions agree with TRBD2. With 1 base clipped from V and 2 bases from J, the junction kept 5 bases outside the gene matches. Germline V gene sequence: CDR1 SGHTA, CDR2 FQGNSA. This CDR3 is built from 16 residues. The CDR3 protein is CASSLGSSGKQETQYF. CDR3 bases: TGTGCCAGCAGCTTAGGTTCTAGCGGGAAACAAGAGACCCAGTACTTC.

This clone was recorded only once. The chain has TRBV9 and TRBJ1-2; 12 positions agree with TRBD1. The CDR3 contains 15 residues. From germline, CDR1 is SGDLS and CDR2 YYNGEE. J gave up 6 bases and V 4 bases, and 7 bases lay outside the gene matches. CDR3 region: CASSPWDRGRDGYTF. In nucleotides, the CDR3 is TGTGCCAGCAGCCCATGGGACAGGGGGCGCGATGGCTACACCTTC.

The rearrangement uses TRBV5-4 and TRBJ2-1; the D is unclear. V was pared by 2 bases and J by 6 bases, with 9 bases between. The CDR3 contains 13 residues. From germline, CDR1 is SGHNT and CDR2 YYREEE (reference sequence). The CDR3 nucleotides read TGTGCCAGCAGCTTAAACTCCCGCAATGAGCAGTTCTTC. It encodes CASSLNSRNEQFF.

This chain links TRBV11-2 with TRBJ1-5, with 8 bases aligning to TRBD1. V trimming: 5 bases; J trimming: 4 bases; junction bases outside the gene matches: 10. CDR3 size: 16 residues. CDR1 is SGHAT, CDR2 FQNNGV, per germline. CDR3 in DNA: TGTGCCAGCAGCCCCCGAACAGGGGGGGGTAATCAGCCCCAGCATTTT. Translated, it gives CASSPRTGGGNQPQHF. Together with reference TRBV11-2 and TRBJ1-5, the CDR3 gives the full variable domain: EAGVAQSPRYKIIEKRQSVAFWCNPISGHATLYWYQQILGQGPKLLIQFQNNGVVDDSQLPKDRFSAERLKGVDSTLKIQPAKLEDSAVYLCASSPRTGGGNQPQHFGDGTRLSIL.

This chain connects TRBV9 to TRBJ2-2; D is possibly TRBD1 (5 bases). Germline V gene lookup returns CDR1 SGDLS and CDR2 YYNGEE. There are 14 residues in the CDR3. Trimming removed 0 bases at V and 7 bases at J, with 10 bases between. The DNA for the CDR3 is TGTGCCAGCAGCGTAGAAGGGGCCGGCGGGGAGCTGTTTTTT. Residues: CASSVEGAGGELFF. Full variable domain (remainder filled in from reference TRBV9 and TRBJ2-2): DSGVTQTPKHLITATGQRVTLRCSPRSGDLSVYWYQQSLDQGLQFLIQYYNGEERAKGNILERFSAQQFPDLHSELNLSSLELGDSALYFCASSVEGAGGELFFGEGSRLTVL.

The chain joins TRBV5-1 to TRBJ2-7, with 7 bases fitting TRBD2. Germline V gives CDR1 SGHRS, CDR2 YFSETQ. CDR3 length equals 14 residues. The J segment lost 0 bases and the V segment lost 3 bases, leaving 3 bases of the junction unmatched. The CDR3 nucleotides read TGCGCCAGCAGCTCTAGCGGCGCCTCCTACGAGCAGTACTTC. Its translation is CASSSSGASYEQYF.

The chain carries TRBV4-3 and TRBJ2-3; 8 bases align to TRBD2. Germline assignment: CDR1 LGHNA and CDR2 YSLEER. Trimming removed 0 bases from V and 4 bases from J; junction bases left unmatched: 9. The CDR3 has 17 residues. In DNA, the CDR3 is TGCGCCAGCAGCCAAGATTGGTCAGCGGGAGTGGCAGATACGCAGTATTTT. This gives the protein CASSQDWSAGVADTQYF.

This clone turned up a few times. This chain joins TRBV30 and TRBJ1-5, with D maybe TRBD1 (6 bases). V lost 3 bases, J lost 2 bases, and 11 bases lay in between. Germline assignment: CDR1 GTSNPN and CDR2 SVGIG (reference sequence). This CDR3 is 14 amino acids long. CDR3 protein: CAWRRGGGNQPQHF. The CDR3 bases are TGTGCCTGGAGGAGGGGGGGAGGCAATCAGCCCCAGCATTTT.

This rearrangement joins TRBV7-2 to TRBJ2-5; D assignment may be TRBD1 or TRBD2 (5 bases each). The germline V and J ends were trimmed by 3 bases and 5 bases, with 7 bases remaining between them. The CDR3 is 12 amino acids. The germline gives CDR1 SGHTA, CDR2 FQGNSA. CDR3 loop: CASSLGVETQYF. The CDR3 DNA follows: TGTGCCAGCAGCTTGGGGGTCGAGACCCAGTACTTC.

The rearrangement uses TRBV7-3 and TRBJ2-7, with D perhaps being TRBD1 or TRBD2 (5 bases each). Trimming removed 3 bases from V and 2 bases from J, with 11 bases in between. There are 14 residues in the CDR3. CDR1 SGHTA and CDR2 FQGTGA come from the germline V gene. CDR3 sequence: CASSFGQGPYEQYF. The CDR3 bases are TGTGCCAGCAGCTTCGGGCAGGGACCCTACGAGCAGTACTTC.

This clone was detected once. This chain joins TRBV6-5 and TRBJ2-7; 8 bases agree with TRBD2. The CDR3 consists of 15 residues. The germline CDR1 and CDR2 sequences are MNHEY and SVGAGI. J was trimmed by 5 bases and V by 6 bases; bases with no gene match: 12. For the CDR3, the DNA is TGTGCCAGCAGGAGTATCAGCGGGAGTTACCACGAGCAGTACTTC. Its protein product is CASRSISGSYHEQYF.

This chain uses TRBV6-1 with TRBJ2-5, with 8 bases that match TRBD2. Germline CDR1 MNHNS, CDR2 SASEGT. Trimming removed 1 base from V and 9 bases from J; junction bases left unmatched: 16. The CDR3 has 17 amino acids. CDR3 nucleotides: TGTGCCAGCAGTGAAGGTAGTGGTAGCGGGGCTCCATCAGCCCAGTACTTC. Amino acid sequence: CASSEGSGSGAPSAQYF.

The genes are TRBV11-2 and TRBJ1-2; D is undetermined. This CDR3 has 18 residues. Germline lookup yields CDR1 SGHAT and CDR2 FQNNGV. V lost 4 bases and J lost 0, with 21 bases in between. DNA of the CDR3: TGTGCCAGCAGCTCGTTAAGGTTGTGGATGAGAGCTAACTATGGCTACACCTTC. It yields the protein CASSSLRLWMRANYGYTF.

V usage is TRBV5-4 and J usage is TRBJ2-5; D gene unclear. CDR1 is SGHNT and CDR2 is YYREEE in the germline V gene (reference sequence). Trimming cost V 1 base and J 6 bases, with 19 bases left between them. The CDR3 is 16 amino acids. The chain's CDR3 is CASSLPGSTVGKTQYF. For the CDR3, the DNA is TGTGCCAGCAGCTTGCCAGGCTCTACAGTTGGCAAGACCCAGTACTTC.